The 11 T cell receptor beta chains below all came from one sample that was sequenced in a study of neurological immune-mediated disorders (dated by TCRdb to 2018 to 2020). The protocol used for the library was 5' RACE. These reads were obtained on an Illumina HiSeq 2500. TCRdb passed the public sequencing reads through fastp at Q25 and MiXCR, retaining productive beta sequences. Entries are consolidated by CDR3 protein sequence, retaining the most common genes and DNA. A total of 59,000 or so distinct CDR3 sequences appear in this sample, roughly 13% of them only once. The top ten clonotypes cover roughly 10% of the sample. Sequencing was done on a sample of PBMCs. The receptor set was obtained from a woman aged 60-75 years with HTLV-1-associated myelopathy (HAM/TSP).

This clonotype was seen many times. The V call is TRBV7-9, the J call TRBJ1-4; 7 nucleotides align to TRBD1. V lost 2 bases, J lost 6 bases, and 6 bases stayed unmatched. In germline, CDR1 is SEHNR, CDR2 FQNEAQ (reference sequence). The CDR3 contains 15 residues. In DNA form, the CDR3 reads TGTGCCAGCAGCTTAAGAGGAGGGGGCGATGAAAAACTGTTTTTT. Residues: CASSLRGGGDEKLFF.

The table lists this clonotype with many counts. The chain carries TRBV3-1 and TRBJ1-2; the D is unclear. The ends were cut back, 0 bases at V and 5 bases at J, with 1 base in the middle. Looked up from germline, CDR1 is LGHDT and CDR2 is YNNKEL (reference sequence). The CDR3 is 11 residues long. The CDR3 DNA follows: TGTGCCAGCAGCCAAGAGTATGGCTACACCTTC. Encoded protein: CASSQEYGYTF.

The sample holds many counts of this clonotype. The chain links TRBV7-9 to TRBJ2-1, with 13 bases that match TRBD2. The CDR3 covers 16 residues. V was clipped by 3 bases and J by 8 bases; unmatched bases: 7. Germline lookup yields CDR1 SEHNR and CDR2 FQNEAQ (reference sequence). The CDR3 reads CASSFQGLAGTHEQFF. Written as DNA, the CDR3 is TGTGCCAGCAGCTTTCAGGGACTAGCGGGAACCCATGAGCAGTTCTTC.

This clonotype occurred many times. The CDR3 loop reads CASSQVRDALIGANVLTF. The DNA for the CDR3 is TGCGCCAGCAGCCAAGTCCGGGACGCCCTAATTGGGGCCAACGTCCTGACTTTC. The rearrangement joins TRBV4-1 to TRBJ2-6, with D perhaps TRBD1 or TRBD2 (5 bases each). CDR1 is MGHRA, CDR2 YSYEKL, per germline. Trimming removed 1 base from V and 3 bases from J, with 16 bases in between. CDR3 size: 18 residues.

Comments on this clonotype: With a much larger clone just one base away, this may be a read error. The chain carries TRBV29-1 and TRBJ2-3, with a possible D match to TRBD2 (6 bases). Germline CDR1 and CDR2: SQVTM and ANQGSEA. There are 12 residues in the CDR3. CDR3 DNA: TGCAGCGTTGACAGGGAGGTGGATACGCGGTATTTT. Residues: CSVDREVDTRYF.

Ten or more counts support this clonotype. This chain connects TRBV28 to TRBJ2-7, with 9 positions matching TRBD1. The CDR3 sequence is 14 residues long. With V trimmed by 3 bases and J by 6 bases, 6 bases remained unmatched. CDR1 is MDHEN and CDR2 is SYDVKM in the germline V gene. The CDR3 protein is CASSLEGQGSEQYF. The CDR3 DNA reads TGTGCCAGCAGTTTGGAGGGACAGGGAAGCGAGCAGTACTTC.

This clonotype came up many times. This chain links TRBV20-1 with TRBJ1-4, with D unresolved. V lost 2 bases and J lost 8, with 12 bases in between. CDR3 length equals 13 residues. Germline V gene sequence: CDR1 DFQATT, CDR2 SNEGSKA (reference sequence). The CDR3 coding sequence is TGCAGTGCTAGAAATCCCATCTGGGAAAAACTGTTTTTT. Its protein product is CSARNPIWEKLFF.

Ten or more counts support this clonotype. The chain couples TRBV20-1 to TRBJ2-2; TRBD1 agrees at 7 bases. Germline assignment: CDR1 DFQATT and CDR2 SNEGSKA (reference sequence). This CDR3 region has 16 residues. Trimming took 2 bases from V and 3 from J; bases not matched to a gene: 9. CDR3 sequence reads: CSARRVRDSYTGELFF. CDR3 nucleotide sequence: TGCAGTGCTAGACGAGTCCGGGACAGTTACACCGGGGAGCTGTTTTTT.

This clonotype has more than one count but fewer than ten. This sequence joins TRBV5-6 and TRBJ2-4, with TRBD2 as a possible D gene (5 bases). Germline assignment: CDR1 SGHDT and CDR2 YYEEEE. The CDR3 is 16 amino acids. The V end lost 0 bases, the J end lost 3 bases, and 13 bases lay between the germline ends. The CDR3 is CASSLGLKEVKNIQYF. The CDR3, as DNA: TGTGCCAGCAGCTTGGGGCTGAAGGAGGTCAAAAACATTCAGTACTTC.

This clonotype was detected many times. The chain carries TRBV20-1 and TRBJ2-1; 8 bases match TRBD2. V lost 5 bases to trimming and J lost 4 bases; unmatched junction nucleotides: 13. The germline V gene encodes CDR1 DFQATT and CDR2 SNEGSKA (reference sequence). CDR3 size: 16 residues. The CDR3 loop is CSAASLTSGLYNEQFF. In DNA, the CDR3 is TGCAGTGCTGCCTCGCTAACTAGCGGCCTTTACAATGAGCAGTTCTTC.

This clonotype showed up many times. This sequence joins TRBV27 and TRBJ1-1; D ambiguous. Per germline, CDR1 MNHEY and CDR2 SMNVEV (reference sequence). V was trimmed by 6 bases and J by 7 bases, leaving 15 bases between them. The CDR3 has 13 residues. The CDR3 protein is CASSNRPPIEAFF. The CDR3 DNA follows: TGTGCCAGCAGCAACCGGCCACCTATTGAAGCTTTCTTT.